This section outlines one T cell receptor beta chain sequence together with its context. This specimen comes from a study of blood T cell repertoires in COVID-19. At the level of the study: The United States, Italy and Spain supplied acute and convalescent COVID-19 samples. PBMCs, B-cell-depleted T cells, or T cells provided the cDNA or gDNA that made up the material.

Per the original methods: Nucleated cell counts were estimated from reference gene primer amplification. Assay used: immunoSEQ multiplex PCR; TCRdb lists only in-frame clones, some missing. For V, J and clone size, that table is used; D and trimming come from the DNA. Here the sample spans a few hundred thousand clones, roughly 90% being singletons. In germline, CDR1 is MNHEY, CDR2 SVGAGI. CDR3 length equals 12 residues. V lost 10 bases to trimming and J lost 2 bases; unmatched junction nucleotides: 5. Sequencing used peripheral blood. The chain links TRBV6-5 to TRBJ2-7, with 7 bases matching TRBD1. The receptor was derived from an older woman with acute or convalescent COVID-19. The CDR3 nucleotides are TGTGCCACCAACCAGGGGGCCTACGAGCAGTACTTC. It translates to CATNQGAYEQYF.